This entry concerns a single T cell receptor (beta chain). TCRdb's table, derived via immunoSEQ multiplex PCR, lists solely in-frame clones and lacks some. The data show 75,000 to 100,000 clones, around 47% seen once. The data originate from a study of shared clonotypes between healthy human individuals. Germline V gene data show CDR1 as GTSNPN and CDR2 as SVGIG (reference sequence). The V gene lost 0 bases and the J gene lost 4 bases, with 6 bases spanning the gap. The CDR3 sequence is 13 residues long. The chain carries TRBV30 and TRBJ2-2; no clear D gene. This TCR derives from a woman in her thirties or forties in good health. Some clones in this sample may be carry-over from other donors' samples. The specimen was PBMCs. The CDR3 sequence: CAWSVQFTGELFF. DNA for the CDR3: TGTGCCTGGAGTGTACAGTTCACCGGGGAGCTGTTTTTT.